The 2 T cell receptor beta chains listed next were all sequenced from one sample in a study of blood T cell repertoires in COVID-19. Produced via immunoSEQ multiplex PCR; TCRdb's table is partial and in-frame only. The table lists about 170,000 clones, roughly 90% of them singletons. What was sequenced was peripheral blood. These receptors were taken from a woman aged 55-69 years with COVID-19, enrolled during active disease.

The chain is built from TRBV6-5 and TRBJ2-7, with D tentatively TRBD1 (5 bases). The ends were cut back, 5 bases at V and 1 base at J, with 9 bases in the middle. The germline V gene encodes CDR1 MNHEY and CDR2 SVGAGI. This CDR3 spans 13 amino acids. The CDR3 DNA reads as TGTGCCAGCAGTACTGACAGATCCTACGAGCAGTACTTC. Amino acids: CASSTDRSYEQYF.

The rearrangement joins TRBV29-1 to TRBJ1-3; 10 nucleotides align to TRBD1. Trimming removed 0 bases from V and 8 bases from J; junction bases left unmatched: 10. This CDR3 is built from 16 residues. The germline V gene has CDR1 SQVTM and CDR2 ANQGSEA. CDR3 sequence: CSVEDRDRGLGYTIYF. DNA for the CDR3: TGCAGCGTTGAAGATAGAGACAGGGGGCTGGGGTACACCATATATTTT.